The present TCR beta chain was sequenced within a study of blood T cells in healthy people across ages. Primed by a sample-barcoded 5' primer and a J-beta primer mix, a second PCR proceeded for roughly 6 to 12 cycles. The template-switch adaptor, which had 12 random nucleotides, put a tag on each cDNA molecule. In TCRdb, the 5' RACE reads were re-called with MiXCR into one record per CDR3 protein. Altogether approximately 1,100,000 distinct CDR3 sequences are present, around 43% being singletons, with the ten largest covering approximately 19%. They isolated at least 6 million PBMCs from each sample. The sample comprised blood. The origin of this receptor is a woman aged 55-69 years in good health.

The CDR3 reads CASSQARPQADTQYF. Here the CDR3 DNA reads TGTGCCAGCAGCCAAGCCCGGCCCCAAGCAGATACGCAGTATTTT. The rearrangement links TRBV14 to TRBJ2-3; D not resolved. The CDR3 sequence is 15 residues long. The germline CDR1 and CDR2 sequences are SGHDN and FVKESK. V was clipped by 1 base and J by 4 bases, with 12 bases between them. The variable domain in full, with the rest retrieved from reference TRBV14 and TRBJ2-3, is EAGVTQFPSHSVIEKGQTVTLRCDPISGHDNLYWYRRVMGKEIKFLLHFVKESKQDESGMPNNRFLAERTGGTYSTLKVQPAELEDSGVYFCASSQARPQADTQYFGPGTRLTVL.